This T cell receptor beta chain derives from a study of siplizumab effects on memory and regulatory T cells. Whole-study results and caveats: No naive or memory phenotype could be assigned to roughly 75-97% of proliferating clones.

About this clone: Antigen specificity is unknown.

In each sample, roughly 10^5 TCR templates were assayed. Sequencing used immunoSEQ multiplex PCR; TCRdb keeps in-frame clones, though not all of them. The sample lists some 100,000 clones; about nine tenths were seen once. CDR1 is SEHNR and CDR2 is FQNEAQ in the germline V gene (reference sequence). The CDR3 contains 18 residues. V was shortened by 4 bases and J by 1 base, with 23 bases between the two germline ends. The chain combines TRBV7-9 with TRBJ2-7, with D maybe TRBD1 (7 bases). The source material was non-Treg CD4+ T cells sorted from blood. This TCR was sampled from a human donor in good health. CDR3 DNA sequence: TGTGCCAGCAGCTCGACGGGGGACAGATCCCCTTATTCCTACGAGCAGTACTTC. The encoded protein is CASSSTGDRSPYSYEQYF.